The 4 T cell receptor beta chains in this list originate from one sample, sequenced in a study of shared clonotypes between healthy human individuals. Measured with immunoSEQ multiplex PCR; TCRdb has only the in-frame clones, and not every one. The profile covers about 2.2 million clones, with 93% appearing a single time and around 1.7% taken by the ten largest. Naive CD8 cells, CD45RO-negative and positively selected for CCR7, excluded terminally differentiated effector memory CD45RA+ cells. Sequencing used naive CD8+ T cells from PBMCs. The source of these receptors is a man aged 18-30 years in good health. Some clones in this sample may be carry-over from other donors' samples.

The V gene is TRBV7-9, the J gene TRBJ2-1, with TRBD1 matching over 12 bases. Germline loops: CDR1 SEHNR, CDR2 FQNEAQ (reference sequence). With V trimmed by 5 bases and J by 2 bases, 7 bases remained unmatched. The CDR3 consists of 17 residues. CDR3 sequence (DNA): TGTGCCAGCAGCGACGAACGGGACAGGGGGCCCTACAATGAGCAGTTCTTC. This gives the protein CASSDERDRGPYNEQFF.

The chain joins TRBV9 to TRBJ1-2; maybe TRBD1 (5 bases). CDR3 length equals 16 residues. Germline assignment: CDR1 SGDLS and CDR2 YYNGEE. Deletions cut 4 bases from V and 4 bases from J, with 20 bases between. The CDR3 DNA reads TGTGCCAGCAGCTCCAGTCCCAGGGATCTAGGCTATGGCTACACCTTC. Its protein product is CASSSSPRDLGYGYTF.

This clone was picked up one time. This sequence joins TRBV6-5 and TRBJ1-1; TRBD1 aligns across 9 bases. This CDR3 has 14 residues. Germline assignment: CDR1 MNHEY and CDR2 SVGAGI. Losses at the gene ends were 5 bases for V and 2 bases for J; bases not matched to a gene: 3. The CDR3 coding sequence is TGTGCCAGCAGTGCGACAGGGGGTAACACTGAAGCTTTCTTT. Translation: CASSATGGNTEAFF.

The rearrangement links TRBV7-2 to TRBJ2-7; the match to TRBD2 covers 7 bases. The CDR3 is made up of 17 amino acids. Trimming took 4 bases from V and 2 from J; bases not matched to a gene: 14. Germline CDR1 and CDR2: SGHTA and FQGNSA. The CDR3 loop is CASSSPAGGILAYEQYF. CDR3 sequence (DNA): TGTGCCAGCAGCTCCCCGGCCGGGGGGATTCTCGCCTACGAGCAGTACTTC. Based on the CDR3 plus reference TRBV7-2 and TRBJ2-7, the full variable domain is GAGVSQSPSNKVTEKGKDVELRCDPISGHTALYWYRQSLGQGLEFLIYFQGNSAPDKSGLPSDRFSAERTGGSVSTLTIQRTQQEDSAVYLCASSSPAGGILAYEQYFGPGTRLTVT.